This TCR beta chain is from a study of blood T cell repertoires in COVID-19. The authors' processing: Researchers report that nucleated cell counts were estimated from reference gene primer amplification. Here immunoSEQ multiplex PCR was the method, and the copy in TCRdb shows in-frame clones only, minus some. V and J calls and clone size are those listed in that table; D and trimming were worked out from the DNA. The data show about 140,000 clones, with about 75% seen just once and around 3% held by the top ten. Two consecutive negative NP/OP PCR tests, clearance, or resolved symptoms defined Cohort 3 recovery. There are 16 residues in the CDR3. Germline V gene sequence: CDR1 SEHNR, CDR2 FQNEAQ (reference sequence). V shed 2 bases, J shed 5 bases, and the junction held 8 bases outside the gene matches.

V gene TRBV7-9 combines with J gene TRBJ1-5, with 8 positions matching TRBD1. This clonotype was sampled from a woman in her forties or fifties who had recovered from COVID-19. The sequenced sample consisted of PBMCs or T cells enriched from blood (not recorded which). The CDR3 loop is CASSLSTGGLDQPQHF. In nucleotides, the CDR3 is TGTGCCAGCAGCTTAAGTACAGGGGGTTTGGATCAGCCCCAGCATTTT.